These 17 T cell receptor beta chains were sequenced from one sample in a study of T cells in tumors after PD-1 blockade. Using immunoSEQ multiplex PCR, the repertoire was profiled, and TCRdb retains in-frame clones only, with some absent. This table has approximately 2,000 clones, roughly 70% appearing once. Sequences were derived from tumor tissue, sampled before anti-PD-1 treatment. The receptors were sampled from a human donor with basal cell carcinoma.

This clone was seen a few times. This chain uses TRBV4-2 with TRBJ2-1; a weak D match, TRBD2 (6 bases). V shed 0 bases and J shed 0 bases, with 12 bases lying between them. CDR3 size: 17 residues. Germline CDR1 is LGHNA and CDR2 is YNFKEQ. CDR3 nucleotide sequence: TGTGCCAGCAGCCAAGATCCTCTAGCGTCCTCCTACAATGAGCAGTTCTTC. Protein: CASSQDPLASSYNEQFF.

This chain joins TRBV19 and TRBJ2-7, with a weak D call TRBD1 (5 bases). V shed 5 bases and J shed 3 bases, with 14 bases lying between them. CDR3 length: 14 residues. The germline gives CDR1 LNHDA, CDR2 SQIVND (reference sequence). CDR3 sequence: CASSSSRQGYEQYF. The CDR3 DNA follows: TGTGCCAGTAGTTCGAGCCGCCAGGGCTACGAGCAGTACTTC.

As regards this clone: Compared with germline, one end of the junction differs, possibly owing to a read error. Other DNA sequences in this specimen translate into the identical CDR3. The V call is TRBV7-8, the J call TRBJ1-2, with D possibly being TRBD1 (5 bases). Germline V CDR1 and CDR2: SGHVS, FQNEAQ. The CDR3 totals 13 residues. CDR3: CASSLERGRVGAF. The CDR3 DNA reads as TGTGCCAGCAGCTTAGAAAGGGGCAGGGTGGGGGCCTTC.

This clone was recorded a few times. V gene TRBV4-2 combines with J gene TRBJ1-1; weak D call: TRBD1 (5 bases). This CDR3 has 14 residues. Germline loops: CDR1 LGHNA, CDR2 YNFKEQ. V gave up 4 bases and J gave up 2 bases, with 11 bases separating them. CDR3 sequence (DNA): TGTGCCAGCAGCCTAGGACAACCCAACACTGAAGCTTTCTTT. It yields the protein CASSLGQPNTEAFF.

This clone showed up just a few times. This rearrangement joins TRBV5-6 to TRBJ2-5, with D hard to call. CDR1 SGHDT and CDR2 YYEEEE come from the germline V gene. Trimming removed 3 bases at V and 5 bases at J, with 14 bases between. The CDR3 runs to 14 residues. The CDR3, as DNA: TGTGCCAGCAGCTCCGATCTAAGGGCCGAGACCCAGTACTTC. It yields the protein CASSSDLRAETQYF.

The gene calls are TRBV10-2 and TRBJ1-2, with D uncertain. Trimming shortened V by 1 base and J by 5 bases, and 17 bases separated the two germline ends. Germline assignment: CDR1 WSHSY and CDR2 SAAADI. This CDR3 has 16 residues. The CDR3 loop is CASSEFHRPGPYGYTF. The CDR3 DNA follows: TGCGCCAGCAGTGAGTTCCACCGCCCGGGTCCTTATGGCTACACCTTC.

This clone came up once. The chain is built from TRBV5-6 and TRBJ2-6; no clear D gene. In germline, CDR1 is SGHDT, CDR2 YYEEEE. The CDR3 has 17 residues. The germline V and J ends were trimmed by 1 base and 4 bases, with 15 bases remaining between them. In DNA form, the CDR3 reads TGTGCCAGCAGCTTGATAGGCGACCAAGGCGGGGCCAACGTCCTGACTTTC. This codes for CASSLIGDQGGANVLTF.

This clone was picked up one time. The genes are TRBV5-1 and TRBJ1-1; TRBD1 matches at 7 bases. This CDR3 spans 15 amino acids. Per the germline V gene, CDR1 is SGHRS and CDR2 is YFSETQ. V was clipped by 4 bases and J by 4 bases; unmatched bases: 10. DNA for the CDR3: TGCGCCAGCAGCAAACGAACCGACAGGGTCACTGAAGCTTTCTTT. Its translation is CASSKRTDRVTEAFF. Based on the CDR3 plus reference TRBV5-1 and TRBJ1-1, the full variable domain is KAGVTQTPRYLIKTRGQQVTLSCSPISGHRSVSWYQQTPGQGLQFLFEYFSETQRNKGNFPGRFSGRQFSNSRSEMNVSTLELGDSALYLCASSKRTDRVTEAFFGQGTRLTVV.

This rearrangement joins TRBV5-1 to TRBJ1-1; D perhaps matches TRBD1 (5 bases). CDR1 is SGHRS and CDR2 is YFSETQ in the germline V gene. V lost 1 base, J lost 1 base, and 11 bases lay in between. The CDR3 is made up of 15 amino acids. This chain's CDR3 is CASSLQGSANTEAFF. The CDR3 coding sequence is TGCGCCAGCAGCTTGCAGGGTTCCGCGAACACTGAAGCTTTCTTT.

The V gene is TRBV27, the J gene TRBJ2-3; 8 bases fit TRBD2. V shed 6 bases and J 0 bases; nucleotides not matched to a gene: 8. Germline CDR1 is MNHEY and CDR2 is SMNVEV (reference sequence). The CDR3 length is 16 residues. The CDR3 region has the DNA TGTGCCAGCAGCCAGAGCACTAGCGGTAGCACAGATACGCAGTATTTT. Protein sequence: CASSQSTSGSTDTQYF.

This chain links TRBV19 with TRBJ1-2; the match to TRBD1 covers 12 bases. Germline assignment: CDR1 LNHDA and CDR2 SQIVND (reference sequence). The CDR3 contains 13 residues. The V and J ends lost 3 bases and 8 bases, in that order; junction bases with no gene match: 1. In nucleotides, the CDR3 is TGTGCCAGTAGTATTGGGACAGGGGGCGGCTACACCTTC. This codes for CASSIGTGGGYTF.

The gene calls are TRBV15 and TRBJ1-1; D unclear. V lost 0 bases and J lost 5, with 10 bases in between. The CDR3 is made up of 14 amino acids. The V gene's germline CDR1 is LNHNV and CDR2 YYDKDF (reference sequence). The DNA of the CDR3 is TGTGCCACCAGCAGAGATTTGAGTAGGACTGAAGCTTTCTTT. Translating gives CATSRDLSRTEAFF.

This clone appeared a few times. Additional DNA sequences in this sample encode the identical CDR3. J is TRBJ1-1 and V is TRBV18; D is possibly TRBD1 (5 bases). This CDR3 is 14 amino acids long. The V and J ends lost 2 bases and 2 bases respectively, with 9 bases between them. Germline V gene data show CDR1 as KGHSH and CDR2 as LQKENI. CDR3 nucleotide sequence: TGTGCCAGCTCACCAGGTCAGGGAAACACTGAAGCTTTCTTT. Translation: CASSPGQGNTEAFF.

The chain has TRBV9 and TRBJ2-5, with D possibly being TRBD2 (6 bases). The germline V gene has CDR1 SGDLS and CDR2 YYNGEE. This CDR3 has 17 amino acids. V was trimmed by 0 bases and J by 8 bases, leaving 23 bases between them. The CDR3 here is CASSVGQGGLPPPTQYF. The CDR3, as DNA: TGTGCCAGCAGCGTAGGGCAGGGAGGTTTACCCCCCCCAACCCAGTACTTC. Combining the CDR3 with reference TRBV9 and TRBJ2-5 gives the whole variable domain DSGVTQTPKHLITATGQRVTLRCSPRSGDLSVYWYQQSLDQGLQFLIQYYNGEERAKGNILERFSAQQFPDLHSELNLSSLELGDSALYFCASSVGQGGLPPPTQYFGPGTRLLVL.

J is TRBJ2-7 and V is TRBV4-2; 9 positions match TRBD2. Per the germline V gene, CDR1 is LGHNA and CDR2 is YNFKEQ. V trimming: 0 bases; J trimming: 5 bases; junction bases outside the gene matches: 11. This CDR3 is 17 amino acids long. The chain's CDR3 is CASSQDLFGLAGNEQYF. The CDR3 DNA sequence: TGTGCCAGCAGCCAAGATCTTTTTGGCCTAGCGGGGAACGAGCAGTACTTC.

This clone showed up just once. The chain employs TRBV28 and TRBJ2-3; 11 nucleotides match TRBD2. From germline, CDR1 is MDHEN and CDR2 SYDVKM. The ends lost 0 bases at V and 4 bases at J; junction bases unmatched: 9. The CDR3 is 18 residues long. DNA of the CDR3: TGTGCCAGCAGTTTATGGACTAGCGGGAAGGGGTACGCAGATACGCAGTATTTT. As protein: CASSLWTSGKGYADTQYF.

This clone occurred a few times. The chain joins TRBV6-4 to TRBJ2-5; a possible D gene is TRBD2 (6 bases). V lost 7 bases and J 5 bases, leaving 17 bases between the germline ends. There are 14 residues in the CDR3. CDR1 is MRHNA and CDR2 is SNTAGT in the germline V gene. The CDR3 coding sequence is TGTGCCAGCAATCTAAAGACGGAGGGGGAGACCCAGTACTTC. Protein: CASNLKTEGETQYF.